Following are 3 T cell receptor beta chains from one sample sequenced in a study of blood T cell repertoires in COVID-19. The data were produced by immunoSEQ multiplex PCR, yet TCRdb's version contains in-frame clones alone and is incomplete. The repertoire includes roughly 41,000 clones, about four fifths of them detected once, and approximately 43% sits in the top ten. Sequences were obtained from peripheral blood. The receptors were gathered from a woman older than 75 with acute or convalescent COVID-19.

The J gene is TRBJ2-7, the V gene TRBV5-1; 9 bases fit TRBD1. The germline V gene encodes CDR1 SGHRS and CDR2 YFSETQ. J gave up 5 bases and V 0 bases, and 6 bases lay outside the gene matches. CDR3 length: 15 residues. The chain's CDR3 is CASSLAGTGIHEQYF. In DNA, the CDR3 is TGCGCCAGCAGCTTGGCCGGGACAGGGATCCACGAGCAGTACTTC.

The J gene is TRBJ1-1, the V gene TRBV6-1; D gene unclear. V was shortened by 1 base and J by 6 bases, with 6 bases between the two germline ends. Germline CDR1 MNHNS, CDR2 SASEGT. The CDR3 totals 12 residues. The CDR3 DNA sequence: TGTGCCAGCAGTGAAGACTGGTCTGAAGCTTTCTTT. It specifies CASSEDWSEAFF.

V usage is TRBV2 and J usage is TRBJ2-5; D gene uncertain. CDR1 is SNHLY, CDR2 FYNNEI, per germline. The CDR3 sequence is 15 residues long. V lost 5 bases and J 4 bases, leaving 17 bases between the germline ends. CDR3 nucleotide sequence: TGTGCCAGCAGTCCCTCCGCGGTAGAGAGAGAGACCCAGTACTTC. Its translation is CASSPSAVERETQYF.